The 17 T cell receptor beta chains given below trace back to one sample, sequenced in a study of shared T cell receptors in the human thymus. TCRdb's table, derived via immunoSEQ multiplex PCR, lists solely in-frame clones and lacks some. The sample records fewer than 700,000 clones, 70% to 90% being singletons. These data also formed part of another study, on human thymus T cells.

What was sequenced was thymocytes. The source of these receptors is a boy under two years old with a congenital heart defect.

V usage is TRBV19 and J usage is TRBJ2-1, with 13 bases fitting TRBD2. With V trimmed by 10 bases and J by 4 bases, 7 bases remained unmatched. The CDR3 consists of 15 residues. Germline V gene sequence: CDR1 LNHDA, CDR2 SQIVND (reference sequence). CDR3 protein: CATRWGLAGYNEQFF. CDR3 sequence (DNA): TGTGCCACCAGGTGGGGACTAGCGGGGTACAATGAGCAGTTCTTC.

This chain links TRBV10-2 with TRBJ2-5, with 10 nucleotides matching TRBD2. The closer fit of TRBJ2-7 to the DNA end suggests the J call may be wrong. Germline V gives CDR1 WSHSY, CDR2 SAAADI. The CDR3 length is 13 residues. CDR3 sequence (DNA): TGCGCCAGCAGACTAGCGGGAAGCTACGAGCAGTACTTC. This encodes CASRLAGSYEQYF.

J is TRBJ2-5 and V is TRBV5-4; 7 positions match TRBD1. This CDR3 spans 15 amino acids. After removal of 4 bases from V and 2 bases from J, the junction contained 8 bases not matched to a gene. CDR1 SGHNT and CDR2 YYREEE come from the germline V gene (reference sequence). CDR3 protein: CASSQQGVGQETQYF. The CDR3 region has the DNA TGTGCCAGCAGCCAGCAGGGGGTAGGACAAGAGACCCAGTACTTC.

This sequence joins TRBV7-2 and TRBJ2-6, with a weak D call TRBD2 (6 bases). CDR1 and CDR2 (germline): SGHTA, FQGNSA. This CDR3 comprises 17 residues. V gave up 1 base and J gave up 4 bases, with 14 bases separating them. Here the CDR3 DNA reads TGTGCCAGCAGCTTAGATGGAGGGGAAGGGGGGGCCAACGTCCTGACTTTC. Translating it yields CASSLDGGEGGANVLTF.

This chain links TRBV10-1 with TRBJ2-2, with 14 nucleotides matching TRBD2. Trimming cost V 0 bases and J 3 bases; bases outside gene matches: 9. CDR3 length equals 20 residues. The germline gives CDR1 WNHNN, CDR2 SYGVQD (reference sequence). CDR3 amino acids: CASSESPPPGLAGDTGELFF. As DNA, the CDR3 is TGCGCCAGCAGTGAGTCGCCTCCCCCGGGACTAGCGGGAGACACCGGGGAGCTGTTTTTT.

The chain joins TRBV2 to TRBJ1-2; possible D gene TRBD1, 5 bases. V was clipped by 8 bases and J by 2 bases, with 9 bases between them. Germline-derived CDR1 and CDR2 are SNHLY and FYNNEI. The CDR3 covers 12 residues. The CDR3 DNA follows: TGTGCCAGCCAGGGTCTGAACTATGGCTACACCTTC. This gives the protein CASQGLNYGYTF.

V and J are TRBV4-1 and TRBJ1-1, with D possibly matching TRBD1 (5 bases). Germline values: CDR1 MGHRA, CDR2 YSYEKL. The V end lost 6 bases, the J end lost 6 bases, and 17 bases lay between the germline ends. The CDR3 covers 14 residues. The DNA of the CDR3 is TGCGCCAGCAGTGTACTGGGGGGTGAGCCTGAAGCTTTCTTT. Translation gives CASSVLGGEPEAFF.

The V gene is TRBV7-3, the J gene TRBJ2-7; TRBD2 matches 15 bases. Germline CDR1 SGHTA, CDR2 FQGTGA. The CDR3 runs 17 residues. Trimming removed 2 bases from V and 2 bases from J; junction bases left unmatched: 4. DNA of the CDR3: TGTGCCAGCAGCTTAGGGACTAGCGGGAGGCTCACCTACGAGCAGTACTTC. It encodes CASSLGTSGRLTYEQYF.

The V gene is TRBV6-8, the J gene TRBJ2-3; TRBD1 agrees at 8 bases. The ends lost 6 bases at V and 5 bases at J; junction bases unmatched: 4. This CDR3 is built from 13 residues. The germline gives CDR1 MNHGY, CDR2 SAAAGT. The CDR3 protein is CASSKTGEDTQYF. CDR3 in DNA: TGTGCCAGCAGCAAGACAGGGGAAGATACGCAGTATTTT.

This chain joins TRBV10-1 and TRBJ2-3, with TRBD2 matching over 11 bases. This CDR3 has 17 amino acids. From germline, CDR1 is WNHNN and CDR2 SYGVQD (reference sequence). The junction had 12 bases not matched to a gene; V was cut back by 6 bases and J by 4 bases. The CDR3 DNA follows: TGCGCCAGCAGCGCGGGACTAGCGGACCCCTCGGCAGATACGCAGTATTTT. This gives the protein CASSAGLADPSADTQYF.

The CDR3 here is CASGLAGEIDYYEQYF. Written as DNA, the CDR3 is TGTGCTAGTGGACTAGCGGGAGAGATAGATTACTACGAGCAGTACTTC. V gene TRBV12-5 combines with J gene TRBJ2-7, with TRBD2 matching over 11 bases. CDR3 size: 16 residues. Germline-derived CDR1 and CDR2 are LGHNT and FRNRAP. V lost 6 bases and J lost 3; bases outside the gene matches: 10.

V usage is TRBV30 and J usage is TRBJ2-1; 8 nucleotides match TRBD2. The V and J ends lost 8 bases and 2 bases, in that order; junction bases with no gene match: 5. The CDR3 has 13 residues. Germline lookup yields CDR1 GTSNPN and CDR2 SVGIG (reference sequence). The CDR3 region is CAGSGSPYNEQFF. The CDR3 bases are TGTGCCGGAAGCGGGAGCCCCTACAATGAGCAGTTCTTC.

This clone has only a few counts. The chain recombines TRBV28 with TRBJ1-1; maybe TRBD1 (5 bases). Trimming took off 6 bases at V and 4 bases at J, with 18 bases between the two ends. Germline V CDR1 and CDR2: MDHEN, SYDVKM. CDR3 length: 15 residues. The CDR3 DNA is TGTGCCAGCAGCCCTAAGGCAGGGAGGGGCACTGAAGCTTTCTTT. This translates into CASSPKAGRGTEAFF. The full variable domain, completed using reference TRBV28 and TRBJ1-1, is DVKVTQSSRYLVKRTGEKVFLECVQDMDHENMFWYRQDPGLGLRLIYFSYDVKMKEKGDIPEGYSVSREKKERFSLILESASTNQTSMYLCASSPKAGRGTEAFFGQGTRLTVV.

This chain joins TRBV4-3 and TRBJ1-5; D is possibly TRBD1 (5 bases). Per germline, CDR1 LGHNA and CDR2 YSLEER. This CDR3 spans 18 amino acids. The V end lost 0 bases, the J end lost 1 base, and 16 bases lay between the germline ends. CDR3 loop: CASSQDPTTAISNQPQHF. Here the CDR3 DNA reads TGCGCCAGCAGCCAAGATCCGACGACAGCCATAAGCAATCAGCCCCAGCATTTT.

This clone showed up just once. This chain links TRBV9 with TRBJ2-7; 10 bases align to TRBD1. Germline V CDR1 and CDR2: SGDLS, YYNGEE. Trimming cost V 4 bases and J 2 bases; bases outside gene matches: 15. The CDR3 runs 18 residues. This CDR3 reads CASSSGTGALAVTYEQYF. The CDR3 bases are TGTGCCAGCAGCTCCGGGACAGGGGCACTAGCGGTTACCTACGAGCAGTACTTC. Full variable domain (rest looked up from reference TRBV9 and TRBJ2-7): DSGVTQTPKHLITATGQRVTLRCSPRSGDLSVYWYQQSLDQGLQFLIQYYNGEERAKGNILERFSAQQFPDLHSELNLSSLELGDSALYFCASSSGTGALAVTYEQYFGPGTRLTVT.

This chain uses TRBV14 with TRBJ2-2, with D perhaps TRBD2 (6 bases). Trimming left V 2 bases short and J 4 bases short, with 8 bases between. Germline CDR1 and CDR2: SGHDN and FVKESK. This CDR3 comprises 14 residues. Here the CDR3 DNA reads TGTGCCAGCAGCCAATCGGAGGGCACCGGGGAGCTGTTTTTT. Translated, it gives CASSQSEGTGELFF.

The rearrangement links TRBV4-3 to TRBJ2-7; tentatively, D is TRBD1 (6 bases). This CDR3 is built from 16 residues. V lost 4 bases, J lost 7 bases, and 23 bases lay in between. Germline V lookup: CDR1 LGHNA, CDR2 YSLEER. CDR3 in DNA: TGCGCCAGCAGCCTTGACCCGACAGGCCACGAATGGGAGCAGTACTTC. It specifies CASSLDPTGHEWEQYF.